This T cell receptor (beta chain) emerged from a study of cytomegalovirus exposure and HLA in healthy donors. General study points: CMV antigen specificity of three CMV-associated chains was confirmed in vitro. The tendency of first-cohort TCR clusters to co-occur in the 120 validation repertoires was identified by a subsequent analysis. Cytomegalovirus-associated status was assigned to some 160 TCR beta chains.

Clones were sequenced by immunoSEQ multiplex PCR, and TCRdb holds only the in-frame ones, with some missing. The table lists about 250,000 clones, roughly 90% of them singletons. Germline assignment: CDR1 MNHNS and CDR2 SASEGT. The CDR3 consists of 15 residues. V lost 6 bases, J lost 2 bases, and 4 bases stayed unmatched. Note on this clone: Antigen specificity is unknown.

The sequence was obtained from a young man in good health and CMV-seropositive. What was sequenced was PBMCs. The chain recombines TRBV6-1 with TRBJ2-1; 10 positions agree with TRBD2. The CDR3 coding sequence is TGTGCCAGCAGCGGGAGCGGGAGGGCCTACAATGAGCAGTTCTTC. Translated, it gives CASSGSGRAYNEQFF.